These 20 T cell receptor beta chains were sequenced from one sample in a study of shared clonotypes between healthy human individuals. Repertoires were generated with immunoSEQ multiplex PCR, while TCRdb's copy carries only in-frame clones and drops some. The sample shows more than 2 million clones, just under 95% of them seen only once. CD45RO-negative, CCR7-selected cells formed the naive CD8 fraction, which excluded terminally differentiated effector memory CD45RA+ cells. Sequenced input: naive CD8+ T cells from PBMCs. The receptors here all came from a man in his late teens or twenties in good health. Some clones in this sample may be carry-over from other donors' samples.

V gene TRBV19 combines with J gene TRBJ2-1, with 11 positions matching TRBD2. The CDR3 runs to 15 residues. J gave up 8 bases and V 2 bases, and 5 bases lay outside the gene matches. Germline lookup yields CDR1 LNHDA and CDR2 SQIVND (reference sequence). The CDR3 here is CASSITSGSWDEQFF. CDR3 in DNA: TGTGCCAGTAGTATAACTAGCGGGAGTTGGGATGAGCAGTTCTTC. The full variable domain, with the rest looked up from reference TRBV19 and TRBJ2-1, is DGGITQSPKYLFRKEGQNVTLSCEQNLNHDAMYWYRQDPGQGLRLIYYSQIVNDFQKGDIAEGYSVSREKKESFPLTVTSAQKNPTAFYLCASSITSGSWDEQFFGPGTRLTVL.

The rearrangement joins TRBV28 to TRBJ2-7; TRBD1 matches 9 bases. Germline V gene data show CDR1 as MDHEN and CDR2 as SYDVKM. J gave up 0 bases and V 6 bases, and 6 bases lay outside the gene matches. CDR3 length: 15 amino acids. CDR3 in DNA: TGTGCCAGCAGACGTGGACAGGGGAGCTCCTACGAGCAGTACTTC. It specifies CASRRGQGSSYEQYF.

The chain has TRBV5-1 and TRBJ2-3; weak D call: TRBD2 (6 bases). CDR3 length equals 14 residues. The germline V and J ends were trimmed by 4 bases and 2 bases, with 11 bases remaining between them. CDR1 is SGHRS and CDR2 is YFSETQ in the germline V gene. CDR3 region: CASSNAGPTDTQYF. As DNA, the CDR3 is TGCGCCAGCAGCAACGCGGGGCCCACAGATACGCAGTATTTT.

The chain couples TRBV28 to TRBJ2-3; TRBD2 matches at 8 bases. V lost 3 bases to trimming and J lost 0 bases; unmatched junction nucleotides: 8. This CDR3 spans 17 amino acids. CDR1 is MDHEN and CDR2 is SYDVKM in the germline V gene. The CDR3 DNA reads TGTGCCAGCAGTTTTCTCCAGCGGGAGTCGAGCACAGATACGCAGTATTTT. This encodes CASSFLQRESSTDTQYF.

The gene calls are TRBV10-2 and TRBJ2-5; possible D gene TRBD2, 5 bases. Germline V gives CDR1 WSHSY, CDR2 SAAADI. CDR3 size: 16 residues. Between the trimmed V and J ends, which lost 0 bases and 1 base, there was a span of 12 bases. In nucleotides, the CDR3 is TGCGCCAGCAGTGAGTCGAGGGAAGGACTCCAAGAGACCCAGTACTTC. Amino acids: CASSESREGLQETQYF.

Remarks on this clone: The same CDR3 is also encoded by other DNA sequences in this sample. The V gene is TRBV9, the J gene TRBJ2-3; D tentatively reads TRBD1 or TRBD2 (5 bases each). The CDR3 covers 11 residues. The V gene's germline CDR1 is SGDLS and CDR2 YYNGEE. The V end lost 5 bases, the J end lost 7 bases, and 8 bases lay between the germline ends. In DNA, the CDR3 is TGTGCCAGCAGTGGGGGAAATACGCAGTATTTT. Protein: CASSGGNTQYF.

V usage is TRBV11-2 and J usage is TRBJ2-7; D not certain. Trimming cost V 5 bases and J 0 bases, with 14 bases left between them. Per the germline V gene, CDR1 is SGHAT and CDR2 is FQNNGV. This CDR3 region has 15 residues. CDR3 region: CASSIGRFFSYEQYF. CDR3 nucleotide sequence: TGTGCCAGCAGCATTGGACGGTTCTTCTCCTACGAGCAGTACTTC.

The chain couples TRBV25-1 to TRBJ2-1, with 12 bases lining up with TRBD2. V shed 3 bases, J shed 8 bases, and the junction held 2 bases outside the gene matches. Germline V gene sequence: CDR1 MGHDK, CDR2 SYGVNS. This CDR3 has 14 residues. CDR3 region: CASSELAGGDEQFF. The CDR3 DNA reads as TGTGCCAGCAGTGAGCTAGCGGGAGGGGATGAGCAGTTCTTC. Full variable domain (missing parts from reference TRBV25-1 and TRBJ2-1): EADIYQTPRYLVIGTGKKITLECSQTMGHDKMYWYQQDPGMELHLIHYSYGVNSTEKGDLSSESTVSRIRTEHFPLTLESARPSHTSQYLCASSELAGGDEQFFGPGTRLTVL.

The chain couples TRBV28 to TRBJ2-7; TRBD1 matches at 10 bases. V was pared by 6 bases and J by 6 bases, with 11 bases of the junction left unmatched. Germline CDR1 reads MDHEN; CDR2 reads SYDVKM. The CDR3 is made up of 15 amino acids. CDR3 nucleotides: TGTGCCAGCAGCCCCTGGACAGGGGGGTTCTCCGAGCAGTACTTC. Translating gives CASSPWTGGFSEQYF.

The V gene is TRBV6-5, the J gene TRBJ2-2, with D unclear. The CDR3 is 13 amino acids. The ends were cut back, 6 bases at V and 6 bases at J, with 11 bases in the middle. Looked up from germline, CDR1 is MNHEY and CDR2 is SVGAGI. The CDR3 bases are TGTGCCAGCAGCAGAATATACGCCGGGGAGCTGTTTTTT. Protein product: CASSRIYAGELFF.

The gene calls are TRBV10-3 and TRBJ2-1; D possibly uses TRBD1 or TRBD2 (5 bases each). V was clipped by 10 bases and J by 0 bases, with 13 bases between them. The CDR3 runs 14 residues. Germline V lookup: CDR1 ENHRY, CDR2 SYGVKD. CDR3 coding DNA: TGTGCCACCGAAGACAGCGGCTCCTACAATGAGCAGTTCTTC. It is translated as CATEDSGSYNEQFF.

The chain joins TRBV29-1 to TRBJ1-1, with TRBD1 as a possible D gene (5 bases). This CDR3 has 12 residues. Germline lookup yields CDR1 SQVTM and CDR2 ANQGSEA. Trimming removed 5 bases from V and 4 bases from J, with 11 bases in between. The CDR3 DNA reads as TGCAGCGTTTCCCAGGGAAGCACTGAAGCTTTCTTT. This encodes CSVSQGSTEAFF.

This chain joins TRBV7-9 and TRBJ2-2; D perhaps matches TRBD2 (5 bases). There are 19 residues in the CDR3. The germline CDR1 and CDR2 sequences are SEHNR and FQNEAQ (reference sequence). Trimming left V 1 base short and J 0 bases short, with 18 bases between. The CDR3 sequence: CASSLDTSGRTPNTGELFF. The CDR3 DNA sequence: TGTGCCAGCAGCTTAGATACTAGTGGGCGGACCCCGAACACCGGGGAGCTGTTTTTT.

V and J are TRBV6-6 and TRBJ2-7; TRBD1 matches 8 bases. This CDR3 contains 13 residues. V shed 2 bases, J shed 6 bases, and the junction held 3 bases outside the gene matches. Germline V gene data show CDR1 as MNHNY and CDR2 as SVGAGI (reference sequence). This CDR3 is CASSYGQGGEQYF. As DNA, the CDR3 is TGTGCCAGCAGTTACGGACAGGGCGGCGAGCAGTACTTC.

This rearrangement joins TRBV27 to TRBJ2-3, with 9 bases fitting TRBD2. V gave up 5 bases and J gave up 0 bases; unmatched junction bases: 9. Germline V lookup: CDR1 MNHEY, CDR2 SMNVEV (reference sequence). The CDR3 spans 17 residues. The CDR3 region has the DNA TGTGCCAGCAGTCCGTTAGCGGGAGTGGGTAGCACAGATACGCAGTATTTT. Translated, it gives CASSPLAGVGSTDTQYF.

V and J are TRBV5-6 and TRBJ2-7, with TRBD2 as a possible D gene (5 bases). The CDR3 is made up of 15 amino acids. The ends were cut back, 1 base at V and 0 bases at J, with 11 bases in the middle. The germline gives CDR1 SGHDT, CDR2 YYEEEE. CDR3 DNA sequence: TGTGCCAGCAGCTTGTGGACTGCGCCCTCCTACGAGCAGTACTTC. Amino acid sequence: CASSLWTAPSYEQYF. The complete variable domain, with remaining parts taken from reference TRBV5-6 and TRBJ2-7, reads DAGVTQSPTHLIKTRGQQVTLRCSPKSGHDTVSWYQQALGQGPQFIFQYYEEEERQRGNFPDRFSGHQFPNYSSELNVNALLLGDSALYLCASSLWTAPSYEQYFGPGTRLTVT.

The CDR3 is CASSLGQRGEQFF. DNA of the CDR3: TGTGCCAGCAGCTTAGGGCAGCGCGGTGAGCAGTTCTTC. The chain has TRBV13 and TRBJ2-1; no clear D. CDR3 length equals 13 residues. Germline assignment: CDR1 PRHDT and CDR2 FYEKMQ (reference sequence). V was cut by 0 bases and J by 9 bases, with 9 bases left in between.

The genes are TRBV4-1 and TRBJ2-3; the match to TRBD2 covers 11 bases. The V gene's germline CDR1 is MGHRA and CDR2 YSYEKL. This CDR3 contains 17 residues. V was clipped by 2 bases and J by 4 bases; unmatched bases: 8. Here the CDR3 DNA reads TGCGCCAGCAGCCAAAGTAGCGGGAGGGCTTTCCCAGATACGCAGTATTTT. Residues: CASSQSSGRAFPDTQYF.

J is TRBJ2-1 and V is TRBV28; perhaps TRBD1 as D (5 bases). The CDR3 extends over 16 amino acids. Trimming cost V 6 bases and J 0 bases, with 15 bases left between them. In germline, CDR1 is MDHEN, CDR2 SYDVKM. Here the CDR3 reads CASSYKTVSSYNEQFF. The CDR3, as DNA: TGTGCCAGCAGCTATAAGACAGTTAGCTCCTACAATGAGCAGTTCTTC.

This clone was observed a single time. This rearrangement joins TRBV5-1 to TRBJ2-7, with D tentatively TRBD1 or TRBD2 (6 bases each). The V and J ends lost 4 bases and 10 bases respectively, with 27 bases between them. Germline CDR1 SGHRS, CDR2 YFSETQ. The CDR3 sequence is 16 residues long. The chain's CDR3 is CASSPAGAGPPGLQYF. The CDR3 DNA follows: TGCGCCAGCAGCCCGGCAGGGGCAGGGCCTCCGGGACTCCAGTACTTC.